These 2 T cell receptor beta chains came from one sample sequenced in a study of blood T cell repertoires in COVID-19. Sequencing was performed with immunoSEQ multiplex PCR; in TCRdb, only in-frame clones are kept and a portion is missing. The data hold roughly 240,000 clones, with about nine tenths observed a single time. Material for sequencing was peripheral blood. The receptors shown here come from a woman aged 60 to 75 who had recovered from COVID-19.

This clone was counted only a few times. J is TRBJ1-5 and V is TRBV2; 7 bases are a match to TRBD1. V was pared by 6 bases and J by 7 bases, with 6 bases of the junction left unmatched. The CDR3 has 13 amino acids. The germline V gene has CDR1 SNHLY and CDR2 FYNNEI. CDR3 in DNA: TGTGCCAGCAGCGGCGACAGGGAACAGCCCCAGCATTTT. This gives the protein CASSGDREQPQHF.

The CDR3 is CASSSLAGAHEQYF. CDR3 nucleotide sequence: TGCGCCAGCAGCTCACTAGCGGGGGCCCACGAGCAGTACTTC. The V and J genes are TRBV5-1 and TRBJ2-7; TRBD2 agrees at 11 bases. The V segment lost 3 bases and the J segment 5 bases; nucleotides outside the gene matches: 4. Per the germline V gene, CDR1 is SGHRS and CDR2 is YFSETQ. There are 14 residues in the CDR3.